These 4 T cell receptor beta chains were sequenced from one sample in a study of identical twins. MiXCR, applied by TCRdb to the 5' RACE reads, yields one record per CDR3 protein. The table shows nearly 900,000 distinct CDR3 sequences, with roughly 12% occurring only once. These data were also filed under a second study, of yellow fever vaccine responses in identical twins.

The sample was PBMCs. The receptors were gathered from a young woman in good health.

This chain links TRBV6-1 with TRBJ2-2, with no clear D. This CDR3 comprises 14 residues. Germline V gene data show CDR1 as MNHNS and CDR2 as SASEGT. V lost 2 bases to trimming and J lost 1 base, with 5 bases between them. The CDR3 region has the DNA TGTGCCAGCAGTGAACGGGTGAACACCGGGGAGCTGTTTTTT. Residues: CASSERVNTGELFF.

DNA of the CDR3: TGTGCCAGCAGCCCAGGTGGAGAGCGACACACCGGGGAGCTGTTTTTT. Translating gives CASSPGGERHTGELFF. This chain uses TRBV4-2 with TRBJ2-2; D uncertain. Germline CDR1 reads LGHNA; CDR2 reads YNFKEQ. The CDR3 has 16 amino acids. V dropped 4 bases and J dropped 3 bases, with 15 bases sitting between them.

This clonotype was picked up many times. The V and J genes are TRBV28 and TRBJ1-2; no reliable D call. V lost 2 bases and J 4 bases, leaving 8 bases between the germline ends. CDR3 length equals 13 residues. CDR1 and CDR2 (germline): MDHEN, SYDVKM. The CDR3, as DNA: TGTGCCAGCAGTTTAAACATTCCCTATGGCTACACCTTC. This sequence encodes CASSLNIPYGYTF.

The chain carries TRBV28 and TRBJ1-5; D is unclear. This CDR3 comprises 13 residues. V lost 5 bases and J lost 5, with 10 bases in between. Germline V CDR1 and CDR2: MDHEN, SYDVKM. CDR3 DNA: TGTGCCAGCAGTATCTCAGTGGATCAGCCCCAGCATTTT. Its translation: CASSISVDQPQHF.